This T cell receptor beta chain is from a study of technical replicates of blood from several donors. The V segment lost 4 bases and the J segment 6 bases; nucleotides outside the gene matches: 6. The CDR3 runs 15 residues. Germline V gene sequence: CDR1 ENHRY, CDR2 SYGVKD. Sequenced by immunoSEQ multiplex PCR; TCRdb stores in-frame clones only, minus some. Among some 80,000 clones listed, almost 96% were seen once. V is TRBV10-3 and J is TRBJ2-1, with 10 nucleotides matching TRBD2. Sequenced input: T cells isolated from PBMCs. This TCR was recovered from a human donor in good health. CDR3 sequence (DNA): TGTGCCATCAGTGGCACTAGCGGGACCTCCAATGAGCAGTTCTTC. It specifies CAISGTSGTSNEQFF.